The rows below give T cell receptor beta chains drawn from one sample of a study of T cells in Graves' hyperthyroidism and ophthalmopathy. Each CDR3 protein gets one entry after TCRdb re-called the multiplex PCR reads with MiXCR. This table holds roughly 180,000 distinct CDR3 sequences, over 15% found once. Sequencing was carried out using blood. Receptors were obtained from a woman in her forties or fifties with Graves' hyperthyroidism. The CDR3 runs from the conserved cysteine through the conserved F or W. A D gene is named only where the DNA matches it firmly. Part of the rows lack a size; the others show once, few, many or a class for expanded clones.

CDR3 DNA	CDR3 protein	V gene	clone size	CDR3 length	D gene	J gene
TGTGCCAGCAGTCCCGGGGGGATCACAGATACGCAGTATTTT	CASSPGGITDTQYF	TRBV3-1	many	14	TRBD2	TRBJ2-3
TGTGCCAGCAGTGAAGCGCGCAACCCGCTTTGGACGGTCGACCAAGAGACCCAGTACTTC	CASSEARNPLWTVDQETQYF	TRBV6-1	many	20	-	TRBJ2-5
TGTGCCAGCAGCGGTGACAGGGGCTCCATCAATTTTGGGGATTCACCCCTCCACTTT	CASSGDRGSINFGDSPLHF	TRBV9	many	19	TRBD1	TRBJ1-6
TGTGCCAGCAGGGGGACTAGCGGCATTTACGAGCAGTACTTC	CASRGTSGIYEQYF	TRBV2	-	14	TRBD2	TRBJ2-7
TGTGCCAGCACCCGGGGGTATACGCAGTATTTT	CASTRGYTQYF	TRBV13	many	11	-	TRBJ2-3
TGTGCCAGCAGTGAAGGGACGGTGAGCTCTGGGGCCAACGTCCTGACTTTC	CASSEGTVSSGANVLTF	TRBV6-1	-	17	-	TRBJ2-6
TGTGCCAGCACCAGTATACCGAATTCACCCCTCCACTTT	CASTSIPNSPLHF	TRBV2	many	13	-	TRBJ1-6
TGTGCCAGCAGTAGTGATACAGGTGAAGCTTTCTTT	CASSSDTGEAFF	TRBV7-9	many	12	-	TRBJ1-1
TGTGCCAGCTACCGGGACAACACCTACGAGCAGTACTTC	CASYRDNTYEQYF	TRBV6-1	many	13	-	TRBJ2-7
TGTGCCAGCACCCACGGTTCGAGCGGGGCGGAGACCCAGTACTTC	CASTHGSSGAETQYF	TRBV6-1	many	15	TRBD2	TRBJ2-5
TGTGCCAGCAGCGCGGGACTAGCTTCCCAAGGGACCCAGTACTTC	CASSAGLASQGTQYF	TRBV11-2	many	15	TRBD2	TRBJ2-5
TGTGCCATCAGCGGGACAGGTTACGAGCAGTACTTC	CAISGTGYEQYF	TRBV10-3	-	12	TRBD1	TRBJ2-7
TGTGCCAGCAGTGGAGGAGGGATCACTGAAGCTTTCTTT	CASSGGGITEAFF	TRBV6-4	many	13	-	TRBJ1-1
TGTGCCAGCAGCGAACCCTCAGACCGGTGGGAGCAGTACTTC	CASSEPSDRWEQYF	TRBV7-9	many	14	-	TRBJ2-7
TGTGCCAGTAACCCGGGACAAACGGACAATCAGCCCCAGCATTTT	CASNPGQTDNQPQHF	TRBV19	-	15	-	TRBJ1-5
TGTGCCAGCAGCTTAACCCAGACCCGGGCAGATACGCAGTATTTT	CASSLTQTRADTQYF	TRBV7-3	-	15	-	TRBJ2-3
TGTGCCAGCAGCCGATCGGACGGGATCTCCTACGAGCAGTACTTC	CASSRSDGISYEQYF	TRBV11-1	many	15	-	TRBJ2-7
TGTGCCAGCAGAAGGACCGATAATAGCAATCAGCCCCAGCATTTT	CASRRTDNSNQPQHF	TRBV2	many	15	-	TRBJ1-5
TGTGCCAGCAGCCGCAGGGGGAATGAAGATACGCAGTATTTT	CASSRRGNEDTQYF	TRBV5-6	-	14	TRBD1	TRBJ2-3
TGTGCCAGCAGGACTGATCTTGGCGAGCAGTACTTC	CASRTDLGEQYF	TRBV11-2	-	12	-	TRBJ2-7
TGTGCCAGCAGCTTAGACGGCAGCATGGCGCAGTACTTC	CASSLDGSMAQYF	TRBV7-9	many	13	-	TRBJ2-7
TGTGCCACCAGTGACCCCCGACAGGTCCCCTATGGCTACACCTTC	CATSDPRQVPYGYTF	TRBV24-1	many	15	-	TRBJ1-2
TGTGCCAGCAGCAGAGACAGGGGAGGGACTGAAGCTTTCTTT	CASSRDRGGTEAFF	TRBV9	few	14	TRBD1	TRBJ1-1
TGTGCCAGCAGCCCAGGGACAGACTATGGCTACACCTTC	CASSPGTDYGYTF	TRBV7-2	many	13	TRBD1	TRBJ1-2
TGTGCCAGCTCCAAGCTCACAGGGGGCTCCTATAATTCACCCCTCCACTTT	CASSKLTGGSYNSPLHF	TRBV6-2/TRBV6-3	-	17	TRBD1	TRBJ1-6
TGTGCCAGCAGCCAAGACGGCCCCCACCTGGATACGCAGTATTTT	CASSQDGPHLDTQYF	TRBV3-1	few	15	-	TRBJ2-3
TGTGCCAGCATAACTGGGACAGGGGTTATTACGCAGTATTTT	CASITGTGVITQYF	TRBV6-1	many	14	TRBD1	TRBJ2-3
TGTGCCAGCAGTTTTTCCCGACATGCCAGCTCTGGGGCCAACGTCCTGACTTTC	CASSFSRHASSGANVLTF	TRBV12-3/TRBV12-4	many	18	-	TRBJ2-6
TGCAGCGCGGGGCGGGGGTGGTACAATGAGCAGTTCTTC	CSAGRGWYNEQFF	TRBV20-1	many	13	TRBD2	TRBJ2-1
TGTGCCAGCAGCGCGACAGGGGGCGGATCACCCCTCCACTTT	CASSATGGGSPLHF	TRBV9	-	14	TRBD1	TRBJ1-6
TGCGCCAGCAGTTTCACCGGGACACCGAACACTGAAGCTTTCTTT	CASSFTGTPNTEAFF	TRBV5-1	many	15	-	TRBJ1-1
TGCGCCAGCAGTGGCCAACAGGGGGCTCCTAACTATGGCTACACCTTC	CASSGQQGAPNYGYTF	TRBV10-2	many	16	TRBD1	TRBJ1-2
TGTGCCAGCAGCGCTCCCCGAAGCGGAAGCTCCTACAATGAGCAGTTCTTC	CASSAPRSGSSYNEQFF	TRBV9	many	17	-	TRBJ2-1
TGTGCCACCAGTGTAAGCGGGGGGAGCTCCTACAATGAGCAGTTCTTC	CATSVSGGSSYNEQFF	TRBV24-1	few	16	TRBD2	TRBJ2-1
TGTGCCAGCAGCGTAGCTACAGGGTCCATGAGCACTGAAGCTTTCTTT	CASSVATGSMSTEAFF	TRBV9	-	16	-	TRBJ1-1
TGCGCCAGCAGCTTGGATCTTTACCAGCCCCAGCATTTT	CASSLDLYQPQHF	TRBV5-1	-	13	-	TRBJ1-5
TGTGCCAGCAGCTTATTGCCCCCGGGACAGGGAGCTTCACCCCTCCACTTT	CASSLLPPGQGASPLHF	TRBV7-2	many	17	TRBD1	TRBJ1-6
TGTGCCAGCAGCTTGACCGGGACTAGGGAAAACATTCAGTACTTC	CASSLTGTRENIQYF	TRBV5-6	-	15	TRBD2	TRBJ2-4
TGTGCCAGCAGCGTAGGAGGAGGCAATCAGCCCCAGCATTTT	CASSVGGGNQPQHF	TRBV9	many	14	-	TRBJ1-5
TGCAGTGCCGAATCTCTCGGGGAGCTGTTTTTT	CSAESLGELFF	TRBV20-1	many	11	-	TRBJ2-2
TGCGCCAGCAGTGCCGGGGCCAAAAACATTCAGTACTTC	CASSAGAKNIQYF	TRBV10-1	many	13	-	TRBJ2-4
TGTGCCAGCATGGGGGGGGCTTATGGCTACACCTTC	CASMGGAYGYTF	TRBV6-1	few	12	-	TRBJ1-2
TGCGCCAGCAGCTTGGCCGGAGTCAATCAGCCCCAGCATTTT	CASSLAGVNQPQHF	TRBV5-1	many	14	-	TRBJ1-5
TGCGCCAGCGAGGAGACTAGCTTCACAGATACGCAGTATTTT	CASEETSFTDTQYF	TRBV5-1	-	14	TRBD2	TRBJ2-3
TGTGCCAGCAGCTTAGCTCCCCCTGATACGCAGTATTTT	CASSLAPPDTQYF	TRBV11-2	few	13	-	TRBJ2-3
TGTGCCAGCAGCTTAGGGCCGGCACAGTACTTC	CASSLGPAQYF	TRBV7-2	many	11	-	TRBJ2-7
TGTGCCAGCAGTGGACGCCCCAATGTCTATGGCTACACCTTC	CASSGRPNVYGYTF	TRBV2	once	14	-	TRBJ1-2
TGTGCCAGCAGTTACTCAGGGCCAGGGGTATGGCCCCAGCATTTT	CASSYSGPGVWPQHF	TRBV6-2/TRBV6-3	many	15	-	TRBJ1-5
TGTGCCAGTAGTACCGTGGGACTAGCGGGAGGTCTCGAGCAGTACTTC	CASSTVGLAGGLEQYF	TRBV28	-	16	TRBD2	TRBJ2-7
TGCAGTGCTAGGGCGGTGAGGGCCGGGGAGCTGTTTTTT	CSARAVRAGELFF	TRBV20-1	many	13	-	TRBJ2-2
TGCGCCAGCAGCTGGAGGAGCAGGGAGCTGTTTTTT	CASSWRSRELFF	TRBV5-1	many	12	-	TRBJ2-2
TGTGCCAGCAGACCGGGACAGAGCACAACCTACGAGCAGTACTTC	CASRPGQSTTYEQYF	TRBV6-2/TRBV6-3	-	15	TRBD1	TRBJ2-7
TGCAGTGCTAGATTGGTCGGCCATGTTGCGCAGTATTTT	CSARLVGHVAQYF	TRBV20-1	many	13	-	TRBJ2-3
TGTGCCAGCAGCTCAGCTCCCCGACAGGGATTTGAAGCTTTCTTT	CASSSAPRQGFEAFF	TRBV7-9	many	15	TRBD1	TRBJ1-1
TGTGCCAGCAGCTTAAGAGCAGGCCCCACACCAGATACGCAGTATTTT	CASSLRAGPTPDTQYF	TRBV7-8	many	16	-	TRBJ2-3
TGCGCCAGCAGACCCGGGACAGGTTACGAGCAGTACTTC	CASRPGTGYEQYF	TRBV5-1	many	13	TRBD1	TRBJ2-7
TGTGCCAGCAGTACGACTAGCGGGGGGGCAGATACGCAGTATTTT	CASSTTSGGADTQYF	TRBV6-1	many	15	TRBD2	TRBJ2-3